The present TCR beta chain was sequenced within a study of T-cell reconstitution after alpha-beta-depleted transplantation in children. Study-wide points: T cells produced anew were the main source of T-cell counts and diversity one year after transplant. For some patients, TCRbeta diversity was high at day 60 because of recipient T cells and thymic progenitors that survived. In patients about two months after transplant, alpha-beta T cells reportedly arose from several hundred expanded graft clones.

V was pared by 0 bases and J by 7 bases, with 6 bases of the junction left unmatched. The CDR3 has 15 amino acids. CDR1 and CDR2 (germline): LGHDT, YNNKEL (reference sequence). About this clonotype: Its antigen is undetermined.

A TCRbeta library incorporating unique molecular identifiers was prepared. MiXCR, applied by TCRdb to the PCR reads, yields one record per CDR3 protein. The profile covers some 600,000 distinct CDR3 sequences, with under 15% appearing a single time and 2.2% taken by the ten largest. The TCR was taken from a male patient under 18 who had a stem cell transplant for acute myeloid leukemia, so the T cells may come from the graft donor. The rearrangement links TRBV3-1 to TRBJ2-1; TRBD2 agrees at 7 bases. The sequences come from PBMCs, mostly from graft donor cells, collected 360 days after TCRalphabeta/CD19-depleted stem cell transplant. The CDR3 sequence: CASSQDWGGGNEQFF. The CDR3, as DNA: TGTGCCAGCAGCCAAGATTGGGGGGGAGGGAATGAGCAGTTCTTC.